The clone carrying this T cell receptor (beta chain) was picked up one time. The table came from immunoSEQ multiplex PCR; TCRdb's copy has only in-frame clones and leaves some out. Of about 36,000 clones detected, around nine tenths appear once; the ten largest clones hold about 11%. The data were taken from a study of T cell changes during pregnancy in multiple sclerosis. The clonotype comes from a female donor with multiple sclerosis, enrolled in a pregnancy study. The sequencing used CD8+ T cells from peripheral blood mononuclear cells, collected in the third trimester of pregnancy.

CDR3 nucleotide sequence: TGTGCCACCCACGAGCGGGACTTTTACAATGAGCAGTTCTTC. Its translation: CATHERDFYNEQFF. This chain connects TRBV6-1 to TRBJ2-1; 7 bases map to TRBD2. The V gene end was trimmed by 10 bases and the J gene end by 4 bases; junction bases not matched to a gene: 10. The CDR3 has 14 amino acids. Germline CDR1 reads MNHNS; CDR2 reads SASEGT.